This T cell receptor (beta chain) is drawn from a study of HIV-infected patients and healthy controls. About 550 ng RNA was reverse transcribed with alpha and beta constant-region primers. Alpha and beta chain libraries were made separately by chain-specific third strand synthesis with multiplexing indices. TCRdb re-analysed the 5' RACE reads in MiXCR, keeping a single row per CDR3 protein. Of about 15,000 distinct CDR3 sequences in the sample, around 6.7% were seen once. This clonotype was picked up many times. CDR3 length: 16 residues. Trimming took 0 bases from V and 0 from J, leaving 10 bases between them. The germline gives CDR1 LNHNV, CDR2 YYDKDF (reference sequence). No cell fractionation was done, so the repertoire covers all unsorted peripheral blood T cells.

The sequence was collected from an adult in good health. Sequencing was done on a sample of blood. The chain links TRBV15 to TRBJ2-3; D uncertain. The CDR3 protein is CATSRDGDPSTDTQYF. The CDR3, as DNA: TGTGCCACCAGCAGAGATGGGGATCCTAGCACAGATACGCAGTATTTT.